This T cell receptor beta chain was recorded in a study of early stage breast cancer tumors. Study-level points and caveats: Enriched TCRB sequences shared across patients were mostly commonly generated sequences. Blood repertoires resembled normal breast more than tumor. Compared with adjacent normal breast, tumors showed 2 to 2.5-fold denser, more clonal T cells.

As regards this clone: Its antigen remains unknown.

The CDR3 extends over 14 amino acids. Looked up from germline, CDR1 is SNHLY and CDR2 is FYNNEI. J was trimmed by 4 bases and V by 5 bases; bases with no gene match: 4. Blood replicates held 0.5 ug DNA, tumor or normal breast around 1.5 ug, two each. Data came from immunoSEQ multiplex PCR; TCRdb stores just in-frame clones and leaves some out. The data contain under 45,000 clones, around two thirds of them singletons. This TCR derives from a person between 50 and 60 years old with breast cancer. The rearrangement uses TRBV2 and TRBJ2-5; TRBD2 matches 10 bases. Sequences were obtained from blood. CDR3 coding DNA: TGTGCCAGCAGTTATAGCGGGGGGTTAGAGACCCAGTACTTC. It is translated as CASSYSGGLETQYF.